The 17 T cell receptor beta chains below all came from one sample that was sequenced in a study of shared clonotypes between healthy human individuals. The method was immunoSEQ multiplex PCR; TCRdb's version includes in-frame clones alone and lacks a portion of them. In the table there are around 1.1 million clones, 75% to 85% of which are singletons. The sample taken for sequencing was memory CD4+ T cells from PBMCs. Specified subset: CD45RA-negative fraction. The receptors here all came from a man aged 18-30 years in good health. Some clones in this sample may be carry-over from other donors' samples.

V and J are TRBV7-8 and TRBJ2-1; the match to TRBD2 covers 10 bases. Germline-derived CDR1 and CDR2 are SGHVS and FQNEAQ. The J segment lost 7 bases and the V segment lost 8 bases, leaving 8 bases of the junction unmatched. There are 14 residues in the CDR3. The CDR3 is CASCLAGVGNEQFF. In DNA form, the CDR3 reads TGTGCCAGCTGTCTAGCGGGAGTTGGTAATGAGCAGTTCTTC.

This sequence joins TRBV7-2 and TRBJ2-5; TRBD2 matches 11 bases. This CDR3 region has 16 residues. Germline trimming cut 5 bases from V and 0 bases from J; bases unmatched to any gene: 5. The germline V gene encodes CDR1 SGHTA and CDR2 FQGNSA. The DNA for the CDR3 is TGTGCCAGCAGCGGACGACTAGCGGGATACCAAGAGACCCAGTACTTC. Translating gives CASSGRLAGYQETQYF.

V gene TRBV11-3 combines with J gene TRBJ2-7, with 7 bases identical to TRBD2. Germline assignment: CDR1 SGHNT and CDR2 YENEEA. The CDR3 totals 14 residues. Trimming took 4 bases from V and 3 from J; bases not matched to a gene: 6. The CDR3: CASSSPGGYYEQYF. DNA for the CDR3: TGTGCCAGCAGCTCCCCCGGGGGGTACTACGAGCAGTACTTC.

V gene TRBV2 combines with J gene TRBJ2-7; D not resolved. The CDR3 has 14 residues. From germline, CDR1 is SNHLY and CDR2 FYNNEI. V lost 4 bases and J lost 6, with 16 bases in between. CDR3 DNA sequence: TGTGCCAGCAGTGCCTCGACCGGTCGGACCGAGCAGTACTTC. It translates to CASSASTGRTEQYF.

Of note for this clone: A read error may produce the germline difference seen at one junction end. V usage is TRBV2 and J usage is TRBJ2-7, with D maybe TRBD2 (7 bases). The germline V gene has CDR1 SNHLY and CDR2 FYNNEI. CDR3 length: 12 residues. CDR3 sequence reads: CASSEAGRGPNF. As DNA, the CDR3 is TGTGCCAGCAGTGAAGCGGGGCGGGGGCCCAACTTC.

The V call is TRBV5-5, the J call TRBJ1-3; D unresolved. Germline V gives CDR1 SGHKS, CDR2 YYEKEE (reference sequence). This CDR3 has 15 residues. V lost 2 bases and J 0 bases, leaving 9 bases between the germline ends. The CDR3 nucleotides read TGTGCCAGCAGCTTAATCGAGCCCTCTGGAAACACCATATATTTT. It encodes CASSLIEPSGNTIYF.

The rearrangement uses TRBV25-1 and TRBJ2-3; D not resolved. V was pared by 4 bases and J by 0 bases, with 11 bases between. This CDR3 is built from 15 residues. Germline V gene sequence: CDR1 MGHDK, CDR2 SYGVNS. This chain's CDR3 is CASSGPTTSTDTQYF. In DNA form, the CDR3 reads TGTGCCAGCAGTGGGCCCACCACAAGCACAGATACGCAGTATTTT.

The chain couples TRBV5-4 to TRBJ1-3; D not resolved. CDR1 is SGHNT and CDR2 is YYREEE in the germline V gene (reference sequence). V lost 4 bases and J lost 0, with 11 bases in between. The CDR3 sequence is 15 residues long. DNA of the CDR3: TGTGCCAGCAGCCCTGGGTCCCTCTCTGGAAACACCATATATTTT. Translation: CASSPGSLSGNTIYF.

Notes on this clone: Different DNA sequences within this sample yield the same CDR3. V is TRBV5-1 and J is TRBJ2-5; 7 nucleotides match TRBD2. This CDR3 is 15 amino acids long. Germline V lookup: CDR1 SGHRS, CDR2 YFSETQ. V lost 5 bases and J lost 5; bases outside the gene matches: 12. The CDR3 is CASSAGLAGAETQYF. The CDR3 DNA reads TGCGCCAGCAGTGCAGGACTGGCGGGAGCGGAGACCCAGTACTTC.

The gene calls are TRBV7-9 and TRBJ1-1, with 10 nucleotides matching TRBD1. Germline loops: CDR1 SEHNR, CDR2 FQNEAQ (reference sequence). With V trimmed by 4 bases and J by 2 bases, 16 bases remained unmatched. This CDR3 has 19 amino acids. CDR3 in DNA: TGTGCCAGCAGCTCCCGCTACTGGACAGGGGGGAACGTAAACACTGAAGCTTTCTTT. Its translation is CASSSRYWTGGNVNTEAFF.

This chain connects TRBV4-3 to TRBJ2-1; D ambiguous. Germline assignment: CDR1 LGHNA and CDR2 YSLEER. This CDR3 is built from 14 residues. The ends were cut back, 3 bases at V and 8 bases at J, with 14 bases in the middle. The CDR3 region is CASSQLGSVDEQFF. DNA of the CDR3: TGCGCCAGCAGCCAGCTAGGCTCCGTCGATGAGCAGTTCTTC.

This chain connects TRBV10-3 to TRBJ1-5; unclear D gene. The ends were cut back, 2 bases at V and 7 bases at J, with 15 bases in the middle. The CDR3 contains 15 residues. The germline V gene has CDR1 ENHRY and CDR2 SYGVKD. The CDR3 DNA reads TGTGCCATCAGTGAGGGGAGTCCGGGTTTGCAGCCCCAGCATTTT. Protein: CAISEGSPGLQPQHF.

The chain combines TRBV10-3 with TRBJ2-4; tentatively, D is TRBD1 (6 bases). Per the germline V gene, CDR1 is ENHRY and CDR2 is SYGVKD. V lost 4 bases and J 10 bases, leaving 11 bases between the germline ends. The CDR3 extends over 12 amino acids. CDR3 DNA: TGTGCCATCAGTGCCGCAGGGGAAATTCAGTACTTC. This translates into CAISAAGEIQYF.

The chain couples TRBV11-2 to TRBJ2-5; no definite D call. With 1 base removed from V and 2 bases from J, the gap between germline ends came to 11 bases. Per germline, CDR1 SGHAT and CDR2 FQNNGV. The CDR3 runs to 15 residues. The CDR3 sequence is CASSLGLTDQETQYF. Written as DNA, the CDR3 is TGTGCCAGCAGCTTAGGCCTCACTGATCAAGAGACCCAGTACTTC.

As regards this clone: Other DNA sequences in the sample encode the same CDR3. This chain links TRBV6-5 with TRBJ2-1; 10 nucleotides align to TRBD2. The length of the CDR3 is 15 residues. Germline loops: CDR1 MNHEY, CDR2 SVGAGI. V shed 2 bases, J shed 6 bases, and the junction held 4 bases outside the gene matches. Here the CDR3 DNA reads TGTGCCAGCAGTTACAGTAGCGGGAGGCCCAATGAGCAGTTCTTC. It translates to CASSYSSGRPNEQFF.

This clone was observed at least ten times. The gene calls are TRBV2 and TRBJ2-7; a possible D gene is TRBD1 (6 bases). The CDR3 spans 13 residues. Trimming shortened V by 4 bases and J by 3 bases, and 10 bases separated the two germline ends. Germline values: CDR1 SNHLY, CDR2 FYNNEI. In nucleotides, the CDR3 is TGTGCCAGCAGTGGGCCAGGGGTCTACGAGCAGTACTTC. It codes for CASSGPGVYEQYF.

V usage is TRBV11-3 and J usage is TRBJ2-7; D perhaps matches TRBD1 (6 bases). CDR1 SGHNT and CDR2 YENEEA come from the germline V gene. With 0 bases removed from V and 6 bases from J, the gap between germline ends came to 9 bases. The CDR3 is 13 residues long. CDR3 loop: CASSLETGAEQYF. As DNA, the CDR3 is TGTGCCAGCAGCTTAGAGACAGGCGCCGAGCAGTACTTC. Based on the CDR3 plus reference TRBV11-3 and TRBJ2-7, the full variable domain is EAGVVQSPRYKIIEKKQPVAFWCNPISGHNTLYWYLQNLGQGPELLIRYENEEAVDDSQLPKDRFSAERLKGVDSTLKIQPAELGDSAVYLCASSLETGAEQYFGPGTRLTVT.